Detailed here is one T cell receptor beta chain. Its antigen is unidentified. Profiled with immunoSEQ multiplex PCR; TCRdb holds only in-frame clones, not every one. The sample has approximately 90,000 clones, 85% to 90% seen once. The data belong to a study of glioma-infiltrating T cells after dendritic cell vaccination. Study-level background: Treatment, given 2003 to 2012, was autologous tumor lysate-pulsed dendritic cell vaccination. Study-wide points: Few patients contributed both blood and tumor specimens.

The CDR3 has 15 amino acids. Trimming took off 3 bases at V and 0 bases at J, with 9 bases between the two ends. The germline V gene encodes CDR1 MNHNS and CDR2 SASEGT. The input for sequencing was blood, taken before dendritic cell vaccination. The sequence derives from a human donor with glioblastoma. The rearrangement uses TRBV6-1 and TRBJ1-5; possible D gene TRBD1, 6 bases. CDR3 nucleotide sequence: TGTGCCAGCAGTGAGGGGGCTTATAGCAATCAGCCCCAGCATTTT. It codes for CASSEGAYSNQPQHF.